This TCR beta chain derives from a study of T cell repertoires in cytomegalovirus infection. About the research overall: Through public TCR beta signatures, both CMV infection and matching HLA type were indicated. Study-wide findings and caveats: There were HLA-C-restricted CMV-specific TCR beta clonotypes dominating the ex vivo response.

The CDR3 covers 12 residues. The germline V gene encodes CDR1 MNHEY and CDR2 SVGEGT. The V end lost 10 bases, the J end lost 1 base, and 9 bases lay between the germline ends. Of note for this clonotype: What it binds is not known.

TCRdb re-derived calls from the reads in MiXCR, one entry per CDR3 protein. The top ten hold around 46% of the sample, which has roughly 570,000 distinct CDR3 sequences, approximately 40% seen once. This sequence originates from a human donor in good health (CMV status not recorded). Some clones in this sample may be carry-over from other donors' samples. Material: cultured PBMCs, obtained from culture after CMV antigen stimulation. The chain is built from TRBV6-2 or TRBV6-3 and TRBJ2-3; no firm D call. The CDR3 DNA reads as TGTGCCACCGTAGGCGGCACAGATACGCAGTATTTT. It encodes CATVGGTDTQYF.